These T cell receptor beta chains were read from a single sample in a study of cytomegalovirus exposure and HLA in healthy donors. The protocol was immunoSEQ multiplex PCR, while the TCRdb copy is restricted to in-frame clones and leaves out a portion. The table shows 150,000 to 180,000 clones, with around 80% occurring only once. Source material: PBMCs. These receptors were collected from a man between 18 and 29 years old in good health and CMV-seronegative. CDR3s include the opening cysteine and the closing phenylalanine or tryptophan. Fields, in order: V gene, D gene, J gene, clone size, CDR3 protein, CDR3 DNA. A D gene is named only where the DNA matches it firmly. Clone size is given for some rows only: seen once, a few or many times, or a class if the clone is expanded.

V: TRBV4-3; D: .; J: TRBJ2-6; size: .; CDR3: CASSDTGPSGANVLTF; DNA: TGCGCCAGCAGCGATACAGGGCCCTCTGGGGCCAACGTCCTGACTTTC
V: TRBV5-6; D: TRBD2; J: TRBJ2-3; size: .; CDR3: CASSLLTSGTSTDTQYF; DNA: TGTGCCAGCAGCTTATTGACTAGCGGCACTAGCACAGATACGCAGTATTTT
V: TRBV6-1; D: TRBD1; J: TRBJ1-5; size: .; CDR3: CASFKGTGDNQPQHF; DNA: TGTGCCAGCTTCAAAGGAACAGGGGACAATCAGCCCCAGCATTTT
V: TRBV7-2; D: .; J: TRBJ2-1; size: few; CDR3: CASRGGGTLYNEQFF; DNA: TGTGCCAGCAGGGGAGGGGGGACACTCTACAATGAGCAGTTCTTC
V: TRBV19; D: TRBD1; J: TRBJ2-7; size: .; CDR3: CASSIGTGGSYEQYF; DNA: TGTGCCAGTAGTATAGGGACAGGGGGCTCCTACGAGCAGTACTTC
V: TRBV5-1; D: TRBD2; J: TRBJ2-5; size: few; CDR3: CASSGGGVNGETQYF; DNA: TGCGCCAGCAGTGGGGGGGGAGTGAATGGGGAGACCCAGTACTTC
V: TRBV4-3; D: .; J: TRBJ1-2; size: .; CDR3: CASSQDDYGYTF; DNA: TGCGCCAGCAGCCAAGACGACTATGGCTACACCTTC
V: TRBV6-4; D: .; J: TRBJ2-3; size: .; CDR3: CASSEGSGSTDTQYF; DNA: TGTGCCAGCAGTGAGGGGAGCGGGAGCACAGATACGCAGTATTTT
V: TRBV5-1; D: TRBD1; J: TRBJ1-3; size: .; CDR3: CASSLQGVRENTIYF; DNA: TGCGCCAGCAGCCTTCAGGGGGTGAGGGAAAACACCATATATTTT
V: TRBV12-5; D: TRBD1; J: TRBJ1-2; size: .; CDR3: CASGLGSGTAGYTF; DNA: TGTGCTAGTGGCCTTGGATCCGGGACAGCTGGCTACACCTTC
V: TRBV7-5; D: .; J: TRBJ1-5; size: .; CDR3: CVRSLGRSGAINQPQHF; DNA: TGTGTCAGAAGCTTAGGAAGGTCAGGGGCCATTAATCAGCCCCAGCATTTT
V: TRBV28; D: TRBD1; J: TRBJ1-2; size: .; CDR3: CASRGTGDVNYGYTF; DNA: TGTGCCAGCAGGGGGACAGGGGACGTTAACTATGGCTACACCTTC
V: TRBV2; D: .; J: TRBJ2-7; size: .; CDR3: CASSEVAGYNEQYF; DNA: TGTGCCAGCAGTGAAGTGGCAGGGTACAACGAGCAGTACTTC
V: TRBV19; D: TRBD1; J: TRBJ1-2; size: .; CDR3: CASSEQGASYTF; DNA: TGTGCCAGTAGTGAGCAGGGGGCTAGCTACACCTTC
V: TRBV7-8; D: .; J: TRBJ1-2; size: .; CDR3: CASSSTPTPGSNYGYTF; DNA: TGTGCCAGCAGCTCCACACCGACGCCAGGGTCAAACTATGGCTACACCTTC
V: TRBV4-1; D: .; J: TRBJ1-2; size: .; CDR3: CASSQVGADTNYGYTF; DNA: TGCGCCAGCAGCCAAGTTGGGGCAGACACTAACTATGGCTACACCTTC
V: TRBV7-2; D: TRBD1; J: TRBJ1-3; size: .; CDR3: CASSLQTGDTIYF; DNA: TGTGCCAGCAGCCTGCAGACAGGGGACACCATATATTTT
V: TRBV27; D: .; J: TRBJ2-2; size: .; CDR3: CASSFNRNTGELFF; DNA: TGTGCCAGCAGTTTCAACAGGAACACCGGGGAGCTGTTTTTT
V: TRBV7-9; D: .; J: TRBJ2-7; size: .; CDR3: CASSLAERGYEQYF; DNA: TGTGCCAGCAGCTTAGCGGAGAGGGGGTACGAGCAGTACTTC
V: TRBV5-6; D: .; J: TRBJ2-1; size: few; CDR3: CASSPLGLPSGSEQFF; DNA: TGTGCCAGCAGTCCGCTTGGACTTCCCTCCGGGAGTGAGCAGTTCTTC
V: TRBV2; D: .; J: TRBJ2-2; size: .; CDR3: CASSVLRSHTGELFF; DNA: TGTGCCAGCAGTGTACTGCGGTCGCACACCGGGGAGCTGTTTTTT
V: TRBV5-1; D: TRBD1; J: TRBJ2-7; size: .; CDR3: CASSIGTASGDEQYF; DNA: TGCGCCAGCAGCATAGGGACAGCCTCCGGGGACGAGCAGTACTTC
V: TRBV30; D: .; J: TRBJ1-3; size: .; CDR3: CAWSGVQNTIYF; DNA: TGTGCCTGGAGTGGCGTACAGAACACCATATATTTT
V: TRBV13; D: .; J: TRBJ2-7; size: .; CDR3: CASSLGHVNGRPLGEQYF; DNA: TGTGCCAGCAGCTTAGGCCACGTGAACGGGAGACCCCTGGGGGAGCAGTACTTC
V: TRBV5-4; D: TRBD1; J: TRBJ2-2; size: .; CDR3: CASSPDRGLYTGELFF; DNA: TGTGCCAGCAGCCCGGACAGGGGGCTGTATACCGGGGAGCTGTTTTTT
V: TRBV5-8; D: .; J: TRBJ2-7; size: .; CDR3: CASSPGPSYEQYF; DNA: TGTGCCAGCAGCCCCGGTCCTTCCTACGAGCAGTACTTC
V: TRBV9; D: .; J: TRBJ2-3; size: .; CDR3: CASSVDGVTDTQYF; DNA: TGTGCCAGCAGCGTAGACGGTGTCACAGATACGCAGTATTTT
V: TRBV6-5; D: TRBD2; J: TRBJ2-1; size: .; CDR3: CASSFRTSGVNEQFF; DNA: TGTGCCAGCAGTTTCAGGACTAGCGGGGTCAATGAGCAGTTCTTC
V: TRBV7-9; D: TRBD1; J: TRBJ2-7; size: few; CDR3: CASTRLKQGEQYF; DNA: TGTGCCAGCACCAGACTTAAACAGGGGGAGCAGTACTTC
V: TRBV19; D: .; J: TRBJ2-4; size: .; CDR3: CASSIRRRGKGNIQYF; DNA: TGTGCCAGTAGTATTCGAAGGAGAGGGAAAGGAAACATTCAGTACTTC
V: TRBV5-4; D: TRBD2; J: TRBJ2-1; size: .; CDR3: CASRSRLAGDPRNEQFF; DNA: TGTGCCAGCAGAAGCCGTCTAGCGGGGGACCCGCGGAATGAGCAGTTCTTC
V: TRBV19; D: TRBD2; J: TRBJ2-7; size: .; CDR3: CASSIGFRTGTSGRVLVQYF; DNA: TGTGCCAGTAGTATTGGTTTTCGAACCGGGACTAGCGGGAGGGTACTTGTGCAGTACTTC
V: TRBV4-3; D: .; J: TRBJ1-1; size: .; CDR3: CASSQDSRNTEAFF; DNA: TGCGCCAGCAGCCAAGATAGCCGGAACACTGAAGCTTTCTTT
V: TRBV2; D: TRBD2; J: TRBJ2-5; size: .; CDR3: CASGGLAGGPGTQYF; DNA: TGTGCCAGCGGTGGGCTAGCGGGAGGTCCGGGGACCCAGTACTTC
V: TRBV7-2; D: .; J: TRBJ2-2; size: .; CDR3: CASSLVGEQRSGELFF; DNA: TGTGCCAGCAGCTTAGTCGGGGAACAACGTTCCGGGGAGCTGTTTTTT
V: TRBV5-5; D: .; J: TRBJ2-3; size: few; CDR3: CASSPTGWGLDTQYF; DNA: TGTGCCAGCAGTCCTACGGGGTGGGGTTTGGATACGCAGTATTTT
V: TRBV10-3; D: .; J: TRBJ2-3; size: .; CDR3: CAISEGAAPTDTQYF; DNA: TGTGCCATCAGTGAGGGGGCGGCGCCCACAGATACGCAGTATTTT
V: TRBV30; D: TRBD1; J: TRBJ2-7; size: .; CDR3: CAWGGQLYEQYF; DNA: TGTGCCTGGGGGGGACAGCTCTACGAGCAGTACTTC
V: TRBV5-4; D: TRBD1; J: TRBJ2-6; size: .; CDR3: CASSGTVVSGANVLTF; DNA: TGTGCCAGCAGCGGGACAGTTGTATCTGGGGCCAACGTCCTGACTTTC
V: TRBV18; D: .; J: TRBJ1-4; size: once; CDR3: CASSPDSSEKLFF; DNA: TGTGCCAGCTCACCGGACAGTAGTGAAAAACTGTTTTTT
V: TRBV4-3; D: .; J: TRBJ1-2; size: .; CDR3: CASSQDGTNLGYTF; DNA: TGCGCCAGCAGCCAAGATGGGACAAACCTTGGCTACACCTTC
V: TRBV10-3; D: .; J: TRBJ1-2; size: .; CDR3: CAISESPTALYGYTF; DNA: TGTGCCATCAGTGAGTCTCCGACAGCTCTTTATGGCTACACCTTC
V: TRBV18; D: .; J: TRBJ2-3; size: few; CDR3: CASSPLGQGLDTQYF; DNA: TGTGCCAGCTCACCATTAGGCCAGGGTTTAGATACGCAGTATTTT
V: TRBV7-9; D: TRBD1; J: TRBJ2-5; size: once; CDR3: CASSLRTGGQSETQYF; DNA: TGTGCCAGCAGCTTAAGGACAGGGGGCCAGTCGGAGACCCAGTACTTC
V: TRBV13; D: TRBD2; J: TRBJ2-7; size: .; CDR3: CASSLGREGYEQYF; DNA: TGTGCCAGCAGCTTAGGGCGGGAGGGCTACGAGCAGTACTTC
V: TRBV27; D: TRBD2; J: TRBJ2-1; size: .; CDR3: CASSFRREGEQFF; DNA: TGTGCCAGCAGTTTTCGCAGGGAGGGTGAGCAGTTCTTC